What follows are 21 T cell receptor beta chains derived from one specimen sequenced in a study of identical twins. Via MiXCR, TCRdb re-called the 5' RACE reads, giving one row per CDR3 protein. The sample has 750,000 to 950,000 distinct CDR3 sequences; approximately 13% are singletons. These data were likewise used in another study, on yellow fever vaccine responses in identical twins.

Material for sequencing was PBMCs. These receptors were obtained from a woman under 30 in good health.

The V gene is TRBV4-1, the J gene TRBJ2-3; D gene uncertain. V dropped 1 base and J dropped 4 bases, with 6 bases sitting between them. The germline gives CDR1 MGHRA, CDR2 YSYEKL. This CDR3 has 13 amino acids. The CDR3 DNA follows: TGCGCCAGCAGCCAAGGATATTCAGATACGCAGTATTTT. It specifies CASSQGYSDTQYF.

In this sample, this clonotype turned up a few times. The chain has TRBV6-1 and TRBJ2-5, with 12 nucleotides matching TRBD2. Losses at the gene ends were 5 bases for V and 1 base for J; bases not matched to a gene: 5. CDR3 length equals 16 residues. Germline CDR1 and CDR2: MNHNS and SASEGT. CDR3 in DNA: TGTGCCAGCAGTCAACTAGCGGGAGGCCTCCAAGAGACCCAGTACTTC. It encodes CASSQLAGGLQETQYF.

This clonotype showed up just a few times. This chain uses TRBV20-1 with TRBJ2-5; possibly TRBD1 for D (6 bases). This CDR3 has 13 residues. CDR1 is DFQATT, CDR2 SNEGSKA, per germline (reference sequence). CDR3 sequence (DNA): TGCAGCCCCGGACAGCTAAATCAAGAGACCCAGTACTTC. Translating gives CSPGQLNQETQYF.

The chain employs TRBV4-1 and TRBJ1-1; D uncertain. V dropped 0 bases and J dropped 2 bases, with 7 bases sitting between them. Germline CDR1 reads MGHRA; CDR2 reads YSYEKL. This CDR3 region has 14 residues. The CDR3 nucleotides are TGCGCCAGCAGCCAAGATGGAGAAAACACTGAAGCTTTCTTT. This gives the protein CASSQDGENTEAFF.

This clonotype was found a few times. The chain uses TRBV20-1 and TRBJ1-1; 7 bases are shared with TRBD1. The germline V gene has CDR1 DFQATT and CDR2 SNEGSKA (reference sequence). The CDR3 is 15 residues long. Losses at the gene ends were 5 bases for V and 0 bases for J; bases not matched to a gene: 9. This chain's CDR3 is CSAAYRGAVNTEAFF. The CDR3 region has the DNA TGCAGTGCTGCCTACAGGGGTGCAGTGAACACTGAAGCTTTCTTT.

CDR3 DNA sequence: TGTGCCAGCAGCTTGAACAGGATTAGCTCCTACAATGAGCAGTTCTTC. Translating it yields CASSLNRISSYNEQFF. V and J are TRBV5-6 and TRBJ2-1; TRBD1 might be the D (5 bases). Germline V lookup: CDR1 SGHDT, CDR2 YYEEEE. The CDR3 covers 16 residues. Trimming shortened V by 1 base and J by 0 bases, and 11 bases separated the two germline ends.

CDR3 sequence: CASSEEGSPLHF. In DNA, the CDR3 is TGTGCCAGCAGCGAGGAAGGATCACCCCTCCACTTT. J is TRBJ1-6 and V is TRBV6-5; no firm D call. Trimming took off 6 bases at V and 10 bases at J, with 10 bases between the two ends. CDR1 MNHEY and CDR2 SVGAGI come from the germline V gene. The CDR3 has 12 amino acids.

This clonotype was picked up a small number of times. The CDR3 sequence: CASSVWSDPYEQYF. In DNA, the CDR3 is TGTGCCAGCAGCGTATGGTCAGATCCCTACGAGCAGTACTTC. The gene calls are TRBV9 and TRBJ2-7, with D hard to call. Trimming pared 1 base from V and 2 bases from J, leaving 10 bases between. The CDR3 extends over 14 amino acids. Looked up from germline, CDR1 is SGDLS and CDR2 is YYNGEE.

This clonotype appeared a few times. This chain connects TRBV7-9 to TRBJ2-3, with a tentative D call TRBD2 (6 bases). The germline CDR1 and CDR2 sequences are SEHNR and FQNEAQ (reference sequence). V was pared by 7 bases and J by 3 bases, with 11 bases between. The CDR3 covers 13 residues. For the CDR3, the DNA is TGTGCCAGCAAAGGTAGCGGAACAGATACGCAGTATTTT. Protein product: CASKGSGTDTQYF.

This clonotype was recorded a few times. The J gene is TRBJ2-1, the V gene TRBV3-1; 15 bases agree with TRBD2. CDR1 LGHDT and CDR2 YNNKEL come from the germline V gene (reference sequence). CDR3 length: 19 residues. J was trimmed by 8 bases and V by 0 bases; bases with no gene match: 11. CDR3 in amino acids: CASSQDWRGLAGGGYEQFF. The CDR3 DNA is TGTGCCAGCAGCCAAGACTGGCGGGGACTAGCGGGAGGAGGGTATGAGCAGTTCTTC.

This clonotype came up a few times. The rearrangement uses TRBV7-2 and TRBJ2-7, with TRBD1 matching over 9 bases. Germline V CDR1 and CDR2: SGHTA, FQGNSA. The CDR3 extends over 15 amino acids. With 5 bases clipped from V and 1 base from J, the junction kept 6 bases outside the gene matches. The CDR3 DNA is TGTGCCAGCAGCCCGACAGGGGGAGAGTCCTACGAGCAGTACTTC. It translates to CASSPTGGESYEQYF. The full variable domain, with the rest looked up from reference TRBV7-2 and TRBJ2-7, is GAGVSQSPSNKVTEKGKDVELRCDPISGHTALYWYRQSLGQGLEFLIYFQGNSAPDKSGLPSDRFSAERTGGSVSTLTIQRTQQEDSAVYLCASSPTGGESYEQYFGPGTRLTVT.

Only a few counts were recorded for this clonotype. The V gene is TRBV12-5, the J gene TRBJ2-1; D is unclear. CDR1 and CDR2 from the germline V gene are LGHNT and FRNRAP. Trimming took 0 bases from V and 10 from J, leaving 13 bases between them. The CDR3 is 14 residues long. CDR3 bases: TGTGCTAGTGGTTTGGTACCTATTTCTTGGGAGCAGTTCTTC. It translates to CASGLVPISWEQFF.

The chain links TRBV19 to TRBJ1-1, with a weak D call TRBD1 (5 bases). V lost 4 bases to trimming and J lost 0 bases, with 9 bases between them. Germline CDR1 LNHDA, CDR2 SQIVND (reference sequence). The CDR3 sequence is 14 residues long. In DNA form, the CDR3 reads TGTGCCAGTAGTACCACAGGACTGAACACTGAAGCTTTCTTT. Translation gives CASSTTGLNTEAFF.

In DNA, the CDR3 is TGTGCCAGCAGCATCGCGGGGTCCGAGACCCAGTACTTC. Protein sequence: CASSIAGSETQYF. The V gene is TRBV6-1, the J gene TRBJ2-5; possible D gene TRBD2, 6 bases. With 6 bases removed from V and 5 bases from J, the gap between germline ends came to 13 bases. Per the germline V gene, CDR1 is MNHNS and CDR2 is SASEGT. The CDR3 contains 13 residues.

As for this clonotype: One end of the junction varies from germline; a read error may be responsible. In DNA form, the CDR3 reads TGTGCCGGCAGCGTATTCGGGCACAATGAGCAGTTCTTC. Amino acids: CAGSVFGHNEQFF. This chain connects TRBV9 to TRBJ2-1, with D unclear. The germline V gene has CDR1 SGDLS and CDR2 YYNGEE. The CDR3 totals 13 residues.

This clonotype was seen ten or more times. The rearrangement uses TRBV12-3 or TRBV12-4 and TRBJ2-3; D assignment may be TRBD1 or TRBD2 (5 bases each). V dropped 3 bases and J dropped 3 bases, with 13 bases sitting between them. The CDR3 contains 15 residues. CDR3 sequence reads: CASSLRGGPTDTQYF. CDR3 DNA: TGTGCCAGCAGTTTGAGGGGCGGGCCTACAGATACGCAGTATTTT.

J is TRBJ2-5 and V is TRBV7-6; D gene unclear. V was shortened by 6 bases and J by 4 bases, with 18 bases between the two germline ends. Germline assignment: CDR1 SGHVS and CDR2 FNYEAQ. The CDR3 spans 15 residues. DNA of the CDR3: TGTGCCAGCAGTGGCCTTGGCAGGCCCGGAGAGACCCAGTACTTC. It translates to CASSGLGRPGETQYF.

This clonotype came up a few times. CDR3 coding DNA: TGTGCCAGCAATAGAAACGTTCCAGAAAACACCGGGGAGCTGTTTTTT. Protein product: CASNRNVPENTGELFF. The chain recombines TRBV21-1 with TRBJ2-2. TRBV21-1 is classified as a pseudogene. This CDR3 has 16 amino acids.

This chain links TRBV4-1 with TRBJ2-5; TRBD2 might be the D (7 bases). Germline V lookup: CDR1 MGHRA, CDR2 YSYEKL. V lost 3 bases and J 2 bases, leaving 16 bases between the germline ends. The CDR3 runs to 16 residues. CDR3 region: CASSQGGAGTQETQYF. Written as DNA, the CDR3 is TGCGCCAGCAGCCAGGGGGGGGCCGGGACACAAGAGACCCAGTACTTC.

This clonotype was seen only a few times. CDR3 in DNA: TGTGCCAGCAGCTCTGGACTAGCGGGCCAGAGGGGTGAGCAGTTCTTC. Translation: CASSSGLAGQRGEQFF. V and J are TRBV11-2 and TRBJ2-1; 11 bases are a match to TRBD2. The CDR3 is made up of 16 amino acids. Trimming at V came to 4 bases and at J to 9 bases, leaving 11 bases not matched to a gene. CDR1 and CDR2 from the germline V gene are SGHAT and FQNNGV.

Ten or more counts support this clonotype. The CDR3 bases are TGCGCCAGCAGGTTAGGGAGGGGCTCCTACAATGAGCAGTTCTTC. Amino acids: CASRLGRGSYNEQFF. The V call is TRBV5-1, the J call TRBJ2-1; 7 bases fit TRBD2. Looked up from germline, CDR1 is SGHRS and CDR2 is YFSETQ. CDR3 length equals 15 residues. The ends lost 5 bases at V and 0 bases at J; junction bases unmatched: 5.